Below, one T cell receptor beta chain is given with its context. This entry comes from a study of T cell clones after liver transplantation. Trimming removed 3 bases from V and 0 bases from J, with 8 bases in between. CDR3 length: 14 amino acids. Germline assignment: CDR1 SGHVS and CDR2 FQNEAQ. The table came from immunoSEQ multiplex PCR; TCRdb's copy has only in-frame clones and leaves some out. The sample shows 25,000 to 40,000 clones, 90% to 95% of them seen only once. The V call is TRBV7-8, the J call TRBJ1-1; D remains ambiguous. Sequencing used CD8+ T cells from blood, obtained 12 months after liver transplant. This TCR came from a human patient who received a liver transplant. Some T cells may be graft donor cells. CDR3 protein: CASSFQDLNTEAFF. CDR3 DNA sequence: TGTGCCAGCAGCTTTCAGGACCTGAACACTGAAGCTTTCTTT.